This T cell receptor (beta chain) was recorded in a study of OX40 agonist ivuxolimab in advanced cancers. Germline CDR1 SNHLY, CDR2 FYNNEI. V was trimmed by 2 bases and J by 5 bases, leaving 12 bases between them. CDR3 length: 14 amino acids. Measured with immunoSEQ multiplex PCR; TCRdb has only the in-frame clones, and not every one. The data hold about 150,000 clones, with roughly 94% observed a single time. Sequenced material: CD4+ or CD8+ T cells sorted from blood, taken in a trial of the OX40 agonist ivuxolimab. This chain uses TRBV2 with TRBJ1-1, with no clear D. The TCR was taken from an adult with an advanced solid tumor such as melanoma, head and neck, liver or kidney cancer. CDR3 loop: CASSETYTYTEAFF. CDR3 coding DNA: TGTGCCAGCAGTGAAACGTACACTTATACTGAAGCTTTCTTT.